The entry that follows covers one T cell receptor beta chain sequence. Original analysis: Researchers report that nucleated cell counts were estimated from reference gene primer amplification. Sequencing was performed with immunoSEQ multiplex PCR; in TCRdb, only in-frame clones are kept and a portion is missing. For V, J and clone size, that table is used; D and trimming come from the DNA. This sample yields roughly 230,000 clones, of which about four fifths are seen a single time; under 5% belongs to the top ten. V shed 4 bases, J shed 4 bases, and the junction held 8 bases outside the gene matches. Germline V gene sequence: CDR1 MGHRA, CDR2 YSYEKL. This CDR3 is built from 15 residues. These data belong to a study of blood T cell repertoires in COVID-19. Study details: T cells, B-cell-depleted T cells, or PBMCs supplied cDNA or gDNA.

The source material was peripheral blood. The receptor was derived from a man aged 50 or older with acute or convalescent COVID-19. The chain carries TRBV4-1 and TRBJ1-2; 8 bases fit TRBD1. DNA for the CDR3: TGCGCCAGCAGCCCTCCGGGACAGGTATTCTATGGCTACACCTTC. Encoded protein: CASSPPGQVFYGYTF.